These T cell receptor beta chains were read from a single sample in a study of shared clonotypes between healthy human individuals. The data were produced by immunoSEQ multiplex PCR, yet TCRdb's version contains in-frame clones alone and is incomplete. In the table there are around 2.1 million clones, approximately 94% of which are singletons. The specimen was naive CD8+ T cells from PBMCs. Receptors originate from a young man in good health. Some clones in this sample may be carry-over from other donors' samples. Each CDR3 is given with its conserved first and last residue. D genes are given only for firm matches. Clone size is shown for a subset of rows, as once, few, many or a class of expanded clone.

v_gene,d_gene,j_gene,abundance,CDR3nt,CDR3aa
TRBV10-3,.,TRBJ1-1,.,TGTGCCACCTCCGTATGGGGGACTGAAGCTTTCTTT,CATSVWGTEAFF
TRBV27,.,TRBJ1-1,.,TGTGCCAGCAGCCTGGGGGGGGCGCGCACTGAAGCTTTCTTT,CASSLGGARTEAFF
TRBV19,.,TRBJ2-5,.,TGTGCCAGTCCTACCCGGGGGCAGTCCGAAGAGACCCAGTACTTC,CASPTRGQSEETQYF
TRBV6-1,.,TRBJ1-2,.,TGTGCCAGCAGTGCCGGGGGACGGCTAATTTCCCGCGCGTCTAACTATGGCTACACCTTC,CASSAGGRLISRASNYGYTF
TRBV9,TRBD2,TRBJ2-1,few,TGTGCCAGCAGCGCCCGGTTAGCGGGAGGCTACAATGAGCAGTTCTTC,CASSARLAGGYNEQFF
TRBV6-4,TRBD1,TRBJ2-1,.,TGTGCCAGCAGTGACGGGACAGCCAACAATGAGCAGTTCTTC,CASSDGTANNEQFF
TRBV5-4,TRBD1,TRBJ2-3,.,TGTGCCAGCAGCTTTCGGACAGGGGGCATGGGGAAAGATACGCAGTATTTT,CASSFRTGGMGKDTQYF
TRBV29-1,.,TRBJ2-7,.,TGCAGCGTTGTCACCTTCGGGACACTCACCTACGAGCAGTACTTC,CSVVTFGTLTYEQYF
TRBV9,.,TRBJ2-2,.,TGTGCCAGCAGTGGACAGAACACCGGGGAGCTGTTTTTT,CASSGQNTGELFF
TRBV19,TRBD1,TRBJ1-5,.,TGTGCCAGTAGTCATGGACAGGGAGTTCAGCCCCAGCATTTT,CASSHGQGVQPQHF
TRBV5-1,.,TRBJ2-3,.,TGCGCCAGCAGCTTTACCGAGCGGTCTGGCACAGATACGCAGTATTTT,CASSFTERSGTDTQYF
TRBV11-2,.,TRBJ2-7,.,TGTGCCAGCAGCTTATTTGAGAAGGGCCCTGCCTACGAGCAGTACTTC,CASSLFEKGPAYEQYF
TRBV11-2,.,TRBJ2-4,.,TGTGCCAGCAGCTTAACACGGTGGGACATTCAGTACTTC,CASSLTRWDIQYF
TRBV7-8,.,TRBJ1-2,.,TGTGCCAGCAGCTTAACCCTCTATGGCTACACCTTC,CASSLTLYGYTF
TRBV27,.,TRBJ1-3,.,TGTGCCAGCAGTTTAATCGCGGGACACTTCCTCTATTTT,CASSLIAGHFLYF
TRBV27,.,TRBJ2-7,.,TGTGCCAGCAGTTCATACTACGGCGAGCAGTACTTC,CASSSYYGEQYF
TRBV4-3,TRBD2,TRBJ2-1,.,TGCGCCAGCAGCCAGGCCGGGACTAGCGGGACCCATCGGTTCTTC,CASSQAGTSGTHRFF
TRBV25-1,.,TRBJ2-4,.,TGTGCCAGCAGTGAAGGACAGCTAGCCAAAAACATTCAGTACTTC,CASSEGQLAKNIQYF
TRBV7-3,.,TRBJ2-5,.,TGTGCCAGCAGCTGGATAGGACAGGAGACCCAGTACTTC,CASSWIGQETQYF
TRBV15,.,TRBJ1-1,.,TGTGCCACCAGCAGCGGTTTGGCGGGGGCGAACACTGAAGCTTTCTTT,CATSSGLAGANTEAFF
TRBV28,.,TRBJ1-2,.,TGTGCCAGCAGTTTAGGGGGGGACTATGGCTACACCTTC,CASSLGGDYGYTF
TRBV27,.,TRBJ2-3,.,TGTGCCAGCAGTTTAATGAGGGCCCTCACAGATACGCAGTATTTT,CASSLMRALTDTQYF
TRBV9,.,TRBJ2-1,.,TGTGCCAGCAGCGTAGGTGGAGGGCGCGACGCCTACAATGAGCAGTTCTTC,CASSVGGGRDAYNEQFF
TRBV10-2,TRBD2,TRBJ2-7,.,TGCGCCAGCAGTTCTAGCGGGAGAGTCTACGAGCAGTACTTC,CASSSSGRVYEQYF
TRBV7-9,TRBD1,TRBJ2-6,.,TGTGCCAGCAGCAAACGGACAGGGGCCCCCTCTGGGGCCAACGTCCTGACTTTC,CASSKRTGAPSGANVLTF
TRBV27,.,TRBJ1-5,.,TGTGCCAGCAGTTACAGCGGTCAGTATCAGCCCCAGCATTTT,CASSYSGQYQPQHF
TRBV27,.,TRBJ2-7,.,TGTGCCAGCAGTTGGGGGCAGGGGACCTACGAGCAGTACTTC,CASSWGQGTYEQYF
TRBV15,.,TRBJ2-4,.,TGTGCCACCAGCAGAGAAAAAAACATTCAGTACTTC,CATSREKNIQYF
TRBV27,TRBD1,TRBJ1-2,.,TGTGCCAGCAGTTCAGGGGGCGGACATGGCTACACCTTC,CASSSGGGHGYTF
TRBV28,.,TRBJ1-4,.,TGTGCCAGCAGCCCTACCACCGACAGAGAAGATGAAAAACTGTTTTTT,CASSPTTDREDEKLFF
TRBV28,.,TRBJ1-5,once,TGTGCCAGCAGTTTATGCCCCCCCTACGAAGCAGAAAGCAATCAGCCCCAGCATTTT,CASSLCPPYEAESNQPQHF
TRBV9,TRBD2,TRBJ2-7,.,TGTGCCAGCAGCCCCGCTAGCGGAGACCCCCACGAGCAGTACTTC,CASSPASGDPHEQYF
TRBV28,TRBD1,TRBJ1-2,.,TGTGCCAGCAGTTCGGGGACAGGGAGAAGTGTTAACTATGGCTACACCTTC,CASSSGTGRSVNYGYTF
TRBV4-1,TRBD2,TRBJ2-1,.,TGCGCCAGCAGCCAAGATAATAGCGGGAGGGTGGGGGATGAGCAGTTCTTC,CASSQDNSGRVGDEQFF
TRBV28,TRBD2,TRBJ2-3,.,TGTGCCAGCAGTCCTCGAGCGGGAGTTACCACAGATACGCAGTATTTT,CASSPRAGVTTDTQYF
TRBV28,.,TRBJ2-3,.,TGTGCCAGCAGAGGAGGGGGGTCAGATACGCAGTATTTT,CASRGGGSDTQYF
TRBV9,.,TRBJ2-2,.,TGTGCCAGCAGCGTAGATTTTGGCCGGGAGCACACCGGGGAGCTGTTTTTT,CASSVDFGREHTGELFF
TRBV19,.,TRBJ2-7,.,TGTGCCAGTAGTATTGGCAGGGGAGGGCTCTACGAGCAGTACTTC,CASSIGRGGLYEQYF
TRBV28,.,TRBJ1-2,.,TGTGCCAGCAGTTCTCACAGGGCCTCCTATGGCTACACCTTC,CASSSHRASYGYTF
TRBV11-3,.,TRBJ2-7,.,TGTGCCAGCAGCTTAGCGGCAGGGCACGGAGAGCAGTACTTC,CASSLAAGHGEQYF
TRBV4-2,.,TRBJ2-7,.,TGTGCCAGCAGCCAAGATGGGGTTGGCGGCTCCTACGAGCAGTACTTC,CASSQDGVGGSYEQYF
TRBV5-1,TRBD2,TRBJ2-5,.,TGCGCCAGCAGCTTGGTACCTAGCGGGATGACGCGGGAGACCCAGTACTTC,CASSLVPSGMTRETQYF
TRBV6-5,TRBD1,TRBJ2-1,.,TGTGCCAGCAGTTACGACAGGGTGGGGTACAATGAGCAGTTCTTC,CASSYDRVGYNEQFF
TRBV6-5,.,TRBJ1-4,.,TGTGCCAGCAGTTATGCAGGGGAAAAACTGTTTTTT,CASSYAGEKLFF
TRBV27,TRBD2,TRBJ2-1,.,TGTGCCAGCAGCACTAGCGTCTACAATGAGCAGTTCTTC,CASSTSVYNEQFF
TRBV14,TRBD1,TRBJ1-5,once,TGTGCCAGCAGCCCGGGACAGACTTTCTATCCAATCGTTCCGGGGGATCAGCCCCAGCATTTT,CASSPGQTFYPIVPGDQPQHF
TRBV6-1,.,TRBJ1-4,.,TGTGCCAGCAGTGAAGCGGGCAGGGGCGGTAGGGAAAAACTGTTTTTT,CASSEAGRGGREKLFF
TRBV9,.,TRBJ1-4,.,TGTGCCAGCAGCCCCCAGGGAGGAGGGGAAAAACTGTTTTTT,CASSPQGGGEKLFF
TRBV6-1,.,TRBJ1-2,.,TGTGCCAGCAGTGAAGGGGGCAGAGGCTACACCTTC,CASSEGGRGYTF
TRBV5-6,.,TRBJ1-5,.,TGTGCCAGCAGCCTAGGAGGGGCCCGACAGCCCCAGCACTTT,CASSLGGARQPQHF